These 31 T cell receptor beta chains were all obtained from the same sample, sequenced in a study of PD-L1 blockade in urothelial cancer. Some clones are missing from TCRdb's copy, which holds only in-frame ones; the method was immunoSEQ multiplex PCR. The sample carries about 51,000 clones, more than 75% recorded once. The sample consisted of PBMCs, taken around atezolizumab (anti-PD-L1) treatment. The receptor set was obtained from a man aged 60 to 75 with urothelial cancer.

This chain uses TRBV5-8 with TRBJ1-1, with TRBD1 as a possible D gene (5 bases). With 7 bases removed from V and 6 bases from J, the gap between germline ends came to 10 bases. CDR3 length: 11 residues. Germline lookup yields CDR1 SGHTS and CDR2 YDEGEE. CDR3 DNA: TGTGCCAGCGCGTGGGGCCCTGAAGCTTTCTTT. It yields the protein CASAWGPEAFF.

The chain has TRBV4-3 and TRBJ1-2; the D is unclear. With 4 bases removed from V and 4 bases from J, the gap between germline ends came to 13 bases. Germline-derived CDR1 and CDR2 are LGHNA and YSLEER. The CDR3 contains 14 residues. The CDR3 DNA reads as TGCGCCAGCAGCCGGAGGACGGAACGCTATGGCTACACCTTC. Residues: CASSRRTERYGYTF.

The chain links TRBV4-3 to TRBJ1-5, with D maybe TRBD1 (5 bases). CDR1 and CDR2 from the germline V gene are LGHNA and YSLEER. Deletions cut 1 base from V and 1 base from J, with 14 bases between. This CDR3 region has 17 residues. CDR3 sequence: CASSQGWRGRSNQPQHF. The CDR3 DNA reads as TGCGCCAGCAGCCAAGGCTGGAGGGGTCGGAGCAATCAGCCCCAGCATTTT.

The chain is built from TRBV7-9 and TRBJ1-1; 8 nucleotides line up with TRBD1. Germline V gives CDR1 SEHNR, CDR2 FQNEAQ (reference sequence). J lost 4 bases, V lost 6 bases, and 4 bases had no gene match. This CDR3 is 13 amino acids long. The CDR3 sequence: CASRPDRGTEAFF. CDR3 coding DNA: TGTGCCAGCAGACCCGACAGGGGCACTGAAGCTTTCTTT.

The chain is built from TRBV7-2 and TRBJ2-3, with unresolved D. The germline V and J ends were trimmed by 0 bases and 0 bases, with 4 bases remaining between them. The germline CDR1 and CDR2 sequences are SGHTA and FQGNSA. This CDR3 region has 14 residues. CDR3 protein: CASSLATSTDTQYF. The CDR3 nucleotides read TGTGCCAGCAGCTTAGCGACTAGCACAGATACGCAGTATTTT.

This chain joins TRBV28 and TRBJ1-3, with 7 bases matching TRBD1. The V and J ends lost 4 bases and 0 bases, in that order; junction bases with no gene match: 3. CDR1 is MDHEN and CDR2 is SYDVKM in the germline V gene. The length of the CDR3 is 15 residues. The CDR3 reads CASSSRGFSGNTIYF. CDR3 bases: TGTGCCAGCAGTTCCAGGGGGTTCTCTGGAAACACCATATATTTT.

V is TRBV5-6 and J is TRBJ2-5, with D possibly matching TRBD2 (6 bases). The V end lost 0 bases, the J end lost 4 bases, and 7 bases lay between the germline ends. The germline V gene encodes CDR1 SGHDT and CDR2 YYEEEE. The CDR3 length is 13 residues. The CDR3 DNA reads TGTGCCAGCAGCTTGGCCGGGGGAGAGACCCAGTACTTC. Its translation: CASSLAGGETQYF.

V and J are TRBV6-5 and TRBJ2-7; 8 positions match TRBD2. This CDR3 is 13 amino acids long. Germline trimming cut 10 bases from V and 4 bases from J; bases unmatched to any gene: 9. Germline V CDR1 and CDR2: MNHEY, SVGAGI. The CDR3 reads CATKAGAAYEQYF. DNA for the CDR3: TGTGCCACGAAAGCGGGGGCAGCTTACGAGCAGTACTTC.

In DNA, the CDR3 is TGTGCCAGCAGTTTACTCTTCAATGAGCAGTTCTTC. It yields the protein CASSLLFNEQFF. The rearrangement links TRBV28 to TRBJ2-1; D unclear. Germline V gives CDR1 MDHEN, CDR2 SYDVKM. Trimming took off 2 bases at V and 6 bases at J, with 5 bases between the two ends. The CDR3 length is 12 residues.

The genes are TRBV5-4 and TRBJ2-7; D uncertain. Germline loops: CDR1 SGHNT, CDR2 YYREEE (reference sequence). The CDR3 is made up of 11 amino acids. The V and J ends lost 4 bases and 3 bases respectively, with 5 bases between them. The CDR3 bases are TGTGCCAGCAGCCAGAACTACGAGCAGTACTTC. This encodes CASSQNYEQYF. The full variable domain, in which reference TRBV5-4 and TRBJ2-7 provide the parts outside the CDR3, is ETGVTQSPTHLIKTRGQQVTLRCSSQSGHNTVSWYQQALGQGPQFIFQYYREEENGRGNFPPRFSGLQFPNYSSELNVNALELDDSALYLCASSQNYEQYFGPGTRLTVT.

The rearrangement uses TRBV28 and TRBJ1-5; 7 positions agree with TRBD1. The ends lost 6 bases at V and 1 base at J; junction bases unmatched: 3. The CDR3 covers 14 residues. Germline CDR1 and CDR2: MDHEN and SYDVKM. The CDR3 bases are TGTGCCAGCAGCTTGGACAGGAGCAATCAGCCCCAGCATTTT. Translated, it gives CASSLDRSNQPQHF.

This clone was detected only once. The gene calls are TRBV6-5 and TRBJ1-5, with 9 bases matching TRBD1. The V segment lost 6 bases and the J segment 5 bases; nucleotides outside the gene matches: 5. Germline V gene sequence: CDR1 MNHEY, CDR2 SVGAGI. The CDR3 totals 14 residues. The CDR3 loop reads CASSPDRGYQPQHF. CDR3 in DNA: TGTGCCAGCAGCCCTGACAGGGGGTATCAGCCCCAGCATTTT.

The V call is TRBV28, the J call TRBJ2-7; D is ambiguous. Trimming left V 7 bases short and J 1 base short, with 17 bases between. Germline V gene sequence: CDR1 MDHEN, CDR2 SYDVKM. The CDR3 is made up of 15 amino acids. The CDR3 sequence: CASNPLGRVSYEQYF. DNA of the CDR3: TGTGCCAGCAACCCATTAGGCCGGGTTTCCTACGAGCAGTACTTC.

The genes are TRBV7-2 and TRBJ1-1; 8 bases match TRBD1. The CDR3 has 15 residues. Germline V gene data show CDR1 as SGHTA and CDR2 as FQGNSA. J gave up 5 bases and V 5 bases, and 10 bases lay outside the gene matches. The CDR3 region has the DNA TGTGCCAGCAGCCCCCCCGGCAGGGGGCCGACTGAAGCTTTCTTT. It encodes CASSPPGRGPTEAFF.

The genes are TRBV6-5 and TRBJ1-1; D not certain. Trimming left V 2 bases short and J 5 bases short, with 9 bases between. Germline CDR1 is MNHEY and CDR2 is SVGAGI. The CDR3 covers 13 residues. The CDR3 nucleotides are TGTGCCAGCAGTTACGAGTATCTTACTGAAGCTTTCTTT. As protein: CASSYEYLTEAFF.

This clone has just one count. The CDR3 nucleotides read TGTGCCAGTAGTATTGGGTGGGGGGGATTTAATGAGCAGTTCTTC. This gives the protein CASSIGWGGFNEQFF. The chain joins TRBV19 to TRBJ2-1; 7 nucleotides match TRBD2. V was clipped by 3 bases and J by 7 bases; unmatched bases: 9. CDR3 size: 15 residues. CDR1 is LNHDA and CDR2 is SQIVND in the germline V gene (reference sequence). The variable domain in full, with the rest retrieved from reference TRBV19 and TRBJ2-1, is DGGITQSPKYLFRKEGQNVTLSCEQNLNHDAMYWYRQDPGQGLRLIYYSQIVNDFQKGDIAEGYSVSREKKESFPLTVTSAQKNPTAFYLCASSIGWGGFNEQFFGPGTRLTVL.

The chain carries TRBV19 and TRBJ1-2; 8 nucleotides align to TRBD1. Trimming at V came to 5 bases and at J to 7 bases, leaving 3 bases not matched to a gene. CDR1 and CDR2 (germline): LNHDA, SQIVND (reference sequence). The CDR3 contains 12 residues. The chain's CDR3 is CASSGQGSGYTF. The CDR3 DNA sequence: TGTGCCAGTAGTGGACAGGGCAGTGGCTACACCTTC. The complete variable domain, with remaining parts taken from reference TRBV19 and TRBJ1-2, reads DGGITQSPKYLFRKEGQNVTLSCEQNLNHDAMYWYRQDPGQGLRLIYYSQIVNDFQKGDIAEGYSVSREKKESFPLTVTSAQKNPTAFYLCASSGQGSGYTFGSGTRLTVV.

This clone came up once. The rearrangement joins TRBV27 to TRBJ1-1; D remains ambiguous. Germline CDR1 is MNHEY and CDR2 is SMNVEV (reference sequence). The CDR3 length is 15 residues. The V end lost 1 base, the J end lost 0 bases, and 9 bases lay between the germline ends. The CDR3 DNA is TGTGCCAGCAGTTTATATCGAGACTTGAACACTGAAGCTTTCTTT. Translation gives CASSLYRDLNTEAFF.

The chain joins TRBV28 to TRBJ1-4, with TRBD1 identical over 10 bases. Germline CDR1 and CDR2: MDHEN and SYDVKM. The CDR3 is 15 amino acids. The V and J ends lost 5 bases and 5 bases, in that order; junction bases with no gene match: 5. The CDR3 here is CASSTRGQGNEKLFF. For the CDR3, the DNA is TGTGCCAGCAGTACACGGGGACAGGGGAATGAAAAACTGTTTTTT.

In DNA, the CDR3 is TGTGCCAGCAGGGAGACAGGGATGTCCCATGAGCAGTTCTTC. This translates into CASRETGMSHEQFF. This chain links TRBV7-9 with TRBJ2-1; 7 bases are a match to TRBD1. The CDR3 has 14 amino acids. The junction had 10 bases not matched to a gene; V was cut back by 6 bases and J by 8 bases. Per germline, CDR1 SEHNR and CDR2 FQNEAQ (reference sequence).

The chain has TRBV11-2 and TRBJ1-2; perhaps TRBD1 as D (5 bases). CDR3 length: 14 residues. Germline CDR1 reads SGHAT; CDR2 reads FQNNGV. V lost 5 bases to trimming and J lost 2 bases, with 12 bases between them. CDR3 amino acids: CASSGEAGNYGYTF. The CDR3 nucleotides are TGTGCCAGCAGCGGTGAAGCAGGGAACTATGGCTACACCTTC.

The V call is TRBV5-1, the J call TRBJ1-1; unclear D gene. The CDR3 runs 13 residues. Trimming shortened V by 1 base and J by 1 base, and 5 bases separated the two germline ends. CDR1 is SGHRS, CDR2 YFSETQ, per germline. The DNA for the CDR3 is TGCGCCAGCAGCTTGTCCAGGAACACTGAAGCTTTCTTT. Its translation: CASSLSRNTEAFF.

The CDR3 sequence: CASSQEDSGMWEQYF. Written as DNA, the CDR3 is TGCGCCAGCAGCCAAGAAGATAGCGGGATGTGGGAGCAGTACTTC. The chain is built from TRBV4-1 and TRBJ2-7, with 8 bases lining up with TRBD2. J gave up 7 bases and V 0 bases, and 8 bases lay outside the gene matches. The CDR3 sequence is 15 residues long. Looked up from germline, CDR1 is MGHRA and CDR2 is YSYEKL.

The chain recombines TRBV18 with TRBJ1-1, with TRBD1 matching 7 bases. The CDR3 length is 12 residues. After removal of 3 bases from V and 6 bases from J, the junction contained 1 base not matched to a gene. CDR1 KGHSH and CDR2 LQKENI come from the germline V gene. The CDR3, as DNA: TGTGCCAGCTCACCTGGACAGGCTGAAGCTTTCTTT. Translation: CASSPGQAEAFF.

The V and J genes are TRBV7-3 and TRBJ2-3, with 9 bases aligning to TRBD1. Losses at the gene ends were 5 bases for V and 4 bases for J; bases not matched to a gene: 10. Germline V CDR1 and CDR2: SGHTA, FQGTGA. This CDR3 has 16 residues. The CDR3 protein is CASSLDTGGASDTQYF. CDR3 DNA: TGTGCCAGCAGCCTAGACACAGGGGGCGCCTCAGATACGCAGTATTTT.

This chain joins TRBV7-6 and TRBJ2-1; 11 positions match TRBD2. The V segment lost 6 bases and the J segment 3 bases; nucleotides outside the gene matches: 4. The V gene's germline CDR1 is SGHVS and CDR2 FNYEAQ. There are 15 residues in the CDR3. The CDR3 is CASRSTSGSYNEQFF. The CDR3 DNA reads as TGTGCCAGCAGGTCAACTAGCGGGAGCTACAATGAGCAGTTCTTC.

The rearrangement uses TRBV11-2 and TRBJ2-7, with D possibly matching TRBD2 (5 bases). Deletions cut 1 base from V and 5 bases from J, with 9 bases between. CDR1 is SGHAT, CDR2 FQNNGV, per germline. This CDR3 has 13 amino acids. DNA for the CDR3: TGTGCCAGCAGCTTAGGGCCCGGGGACGAGCAGTACTTC. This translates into CASSLGPGDEQYF.

In DNA form, the CDR3 reads TGTGCCAGCAGTTTGGGGGGGTGGAATGAGCAGTTCTTC. Translation: CASSLGGWNEQFF. The rearrangement uses TRBV6-5 and TRBJ2-1; 7 bases line up with TRBD2. Germline assignment: CDR1 MNHEY and CDR2 SVGAGI. V lost 4 bases, J lost 7 bases, and 4 bases stayed unmatched. CDR3 length: 13 residues.

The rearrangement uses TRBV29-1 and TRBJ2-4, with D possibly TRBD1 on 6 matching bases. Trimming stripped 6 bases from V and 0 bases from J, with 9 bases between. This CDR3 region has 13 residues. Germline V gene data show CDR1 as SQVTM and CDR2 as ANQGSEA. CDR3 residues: CSVRTVAKNIQYF. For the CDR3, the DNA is TGCAGCGTCCGGACAGTAGCCAAAAACATTCAGTACTTC.

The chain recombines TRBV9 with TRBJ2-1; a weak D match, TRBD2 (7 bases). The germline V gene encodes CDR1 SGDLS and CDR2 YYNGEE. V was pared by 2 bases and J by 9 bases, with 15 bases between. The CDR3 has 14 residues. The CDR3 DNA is TGTGCCAGCAGCGTTTTGTGGGGGGGCCGTGAGCAGTTCTTC. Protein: CASSVLWGGREQFF.

CDR3 bases: TGTGCCAGCAGTGAAGGGGCCTCTGGGGCCAACGTCCTGACTTTC. Translated: CASSEGASGANVLTF. The genes are TRBV6-1 and TRBJ2-6; unclear D gene. The CDR3 covers 15 residues. V was cut by 1 base and J by 0 bases, with 4 bases left in between. Germline V lookup: CDR1 MNHNS, CDR2 SASEGT.